Each of the 2 T cell receptor beta chains below was sequenced from the same sample in a study of cytomegalovirus exposure and HLA in healthy donors. This PCR relied on a set of 60 Vbeta primers and 13 Jbeta primers. Repertoires were generated with immunoSEQ multiplex PCR, while TCRdb's copy carries only in-frame clones and drops some. The repertoire holds approximately 200,000 clones, more than 70% seen once, with 1% to 1.5% in the top ten. Sequencing input: PBMCs. The receptors come from a human donor in good health.

The V and J genes are TRBV2 and TRBJ2-3; 12 nucleotides line up with TRBD2. Unmatched junction bases numbered 12, after V lost 7 bases and J lost 7 bases. Germline CDR1 and CDR2: SNHLY and FYNNEI. The CDR3 has 16 amino acids. The CDR3 sequence: CASTAGGTSGSYTQYF. CDR3 bases: TGTGCCAGCACCGCAGGAGGGACTAGCGGGTCTTATACGCAGTATTTT.

Turning to this clone: Mismatch with germline at one junction end may stem from a read error. The chain has TRBV25-1 and TRBJ2-5; D is undetermined. The CDR3 loop spans 14 amino acids. Germline V lookup: CDR1 MGHDK, CDR2 SYGVNS. The CDR3 is CASSGSVGVETRYF. Written as DNA, the CDR3 is TGTGCCAGCAGTGGATCGGTCGGCGTGGAGACCCGGTACTTC.